The rows below give T cell receptor beta chains drawn from one sample of a study of T-cell reconstitution after alpha-beta-depleted transplantation in children. TCRdb re-called the PCR reads through MiXCR, storing one row per CDR3 protein. Of around 600,000 distinct CDR3 sequences detected, roughly a tenth appear once; the ten largest clones hold approximately 4.1%. Here the sequenced sample was PBMCs from the stem cell graft donor, taken from the stem cell graft. These receptors were taken from a human donor who donated a stem cell graft to a child with acute myeloid leukemia. Both conserved end residues are part of each CDR3.

V gene,CDR3 protein
TRBV5-1,CASSYGPRTDTQYF
TRBV5-1,CASSIIGDPVSGEQYF
TRBV19,CASSGGYQPQHF
TRBV7-2,CASSPVGWGGETQYF
TRBV6-2/TRBV6-3,CASSIRDYRTGELFF
TRBV20-1,CSARGQVSSYEQYF
TRBV20-1,CSARRFPLAGINNEQFF
TRBV29-1,CSVWGQGAPGAYNEQFF
TRBV30,CAWTGTNSYNEQFF
TRBV12-3/TRBV12-4,CASRLSGTGMNTEAFF
TRBV18,CASSPAGVETQYF
TRBV9,CASSTLMSPADEQYF
TRBV9,CASSAGAGTVRETQYF
TRBV7-2,CASSWNTGASFYEQYF
TRBV7-2,CASSLVLGQSNIQYF
TRBV2,CASSFVGASILAKNIQYF
TRBV19,CASSVYSGRDNEQFF
TRBV25-1,CASSEYEQGDKSYNEQFF
TRBV12-3/TRBV12-4,CASSLLAVSSTDTQYF
TRBV29-1,CSVWGDRESNEQFF
TRBV7-2,CASSVGGGPNYGYTF
TRBV5-1,CASSLGGLTGGVRETQYF
TRBV5-6,CASSLGHATGELFF
TRBV29-1,CSVAGWEANVLTF
TRBV20-1,CSAHGGRTSGYNEQFF
TRBV4-3,CASSQDSGTGASPLHF
TRBV5-1,CASSYLWGQETQYF
TRBV11-2,CASSQRQGEAGELFF
TRBV19,CASTNLIGPKFF
TRBV4-3,CASSQERTGGLVFYEQYF
TRBV27,CASSLSGQGEETQYF